Each of the 21 T cell receptor beta chains below was sequenced from the same sample in a study of shared clonotypes between healthy human individuals. Profiling relied on immunoSEQ multiplex PCR, and the TCRdb table lists in-frame clones only, not all of them. The sample carries some 2.1 million clones, 85% to 95% recorded once. Sequenced material: naive CD4+ T cells sorted from blood. Subset here: CD45RA+ positively selected. These receptors were taken from a man in his late teens or twenties in good health.

The V call is TRBV5-4, the J call TRBJ1-6, with TRBD1 matching 9 bases. Germline V lookup: CDR1 SGHNT, CDR2 YYREEE (reference sequence). Trimming cost V 4 bases and J 6 bases; bases outside gene matches: 11. This CDR3 has 17 residues. CDR3 DNA: TGTGCCAGCAGCGCCCGCCCGACAGGGGGGATTAATTCACCCCTCCACTTT. It encodes CASSARPTGGINSPLHF.

About this clone: Other DNA sequences in the sample encode the same CDR3. The chain couples TRBV19 to TRBJ1-1, with 9 bases matching TRBD1. V was pared by 4 bases and J by 5 bases, with 8 bases of the junction left unmatched. Per the germline V gene, CDR1 is LNHDA and CDR2 is SQIVND (reference sequence). This CDR3 has 15 amino acids. CDR3 loop: CASSTKQGARTEAFF. CDR3 DNA sequence: TGTGCCAGTAGTACAAAACAGGGGGCGAGGACTGAAGCTTTCTTT.

The rearrangement links TRBV27 to TRBJ2-3, with no clear D. V was pared by 1 base and J by 1 base, with 3 bases between. CDR1 and CDR2 (germline): MNHEY, SMNVEV (reference sequence). There are 13 residues in the CDR3. The CDR3 protein is CASSLYGTDTQYF. CDR3 in DNA: TGTGCCAGCAGTTTATATGGCACAGATACGCAGTATTTT.

This sequence joins TRBV28 and TRBJ2-7; unclear D gene. The V end was cut by 6 bases, the J end by 2 bases, with 8 bases between. Per the germline V gene, CDR1 is MDHEN and CDR2 is SYDVKM. This CDR3 has 12 amino acids. CDR3 coding DNA: TGTGCCAGCAGCCCCTACCCCTACGAGCAGTACTTC. Translation: CASSPYPYEQYF.

The rearrangement uses TRBV15 and TRBJ2-1, with 7 bases aligning to TRBD2. Trimming at V came to 5 bases and at J to 8 bases, leaving 15 bases not matched to a gene. CDR1 and CDR2 from the germline V gene are LNHNV and YYDKDF (reference sequence). This CDR3 region has 16 residues. CDR3 sequence: CATSPSTSVWMDEQFF. The CDR3 region has the DNA TGTGCCACCAGCCCGTCCACTAGCGTGTGGATGGATGAGCAGTTCTTC.

The genes are TRBV27 and TRBJ1-1, with 10 nucleotides matching TRBD1. The CDR3 is made up of 16 amino acids. Germline V CDR1 and CDR2: MNHEY, SMNVEV (reference sequence). J gave up 2 bases and V 5 bases, and 8 bases lay outside the gene matches. CDR3 nucleotides: TGTGCCAGCAGTGGGGGGACAGGGGACTTAAACACTGAAGCTTTCTTT. It specifies CASSGGTGDLNTEAFF.

With respect to this clone: The same CDR3 can be traced to other DNA sequences in this sample. The chain carries TRBV2 and TRBJ2-3; D perhaps matches TRBD1 (5 bases). V lost 4 bases and J lost 3, with 8 bases in between. CDR3 length equals 13 residues. Germline CDR1 and CDR2: SNHLY and FYNNEI. CDR3: CASSGQSTDTQYF. CDR3 DNA: TGTGCCAGCAGTGGACAGTCAACAGATACGCAGTATTTT.

The chain recombines TRBV5-4 with TRBJ2-5; 10 nucleotides agree with TRBD2. The CDR3 length is 14 residues. Trimming took 3 bases from V and 2 from J; bases not matched to a gene: 1. Germline lookup yields CDR1 SGHNT and CDR2 YYREEE (reference sequence). The CDR3, as DNA: TGTGCCAGCAGCTCACTAGCGGGGCAAGAGACCCAGTACTTC. Translation gives CASSSLAGQETQYF.

To note about this clone: A read error may be the cause here, since a much bigger clone is one base away. The chain couples TRBV4-1 to TRBJ2-7, with 8 bases that match TRBD1. CDR1 and CDR2 from the germline V gene are MGHRA and YSYEKL. The CDR3 has 14 residues. V was pared by 4 bases and J by 3 bases, with 5 bases of the junction left unmatched. CDR3 DNA sequence: TGCGCCAGCAGCCGAGACAGGGGAATCTACGAGCAGTACTTC. Protein sequence: CASSRDRGIYEQYF.

CDR3 amino acids: CASSKRTTANTGELFF. The CDR3 DNA reads as TGCGCCAGCAGCAAACGGACGACGGCCAACACCGGGGAGCTGTTTTTT. This chain joins TRBV4-1 and TRBJ2-2, with D unresolved. CDR1 MGHRA and CDR2 YSYEKL come from the germline V gene. The CDR3 has 16 residues. Trimming pared 5 bases from V and 2 bases from J, leaving 15 bases between.

The genes are TRBV19 and TRBJ1-2, with 12 bases that match TRBD1. Unmatched junction bases numbered 2, after V lost 8 bases and J lost 10 bases. The CDR3 loop spans 11 amino acids. Germline CDR1 reads LNHDA; CDR2 reads SQIVND (reference sequence). CDR3 region: CASGTGGAYTF. For the CDR3, the DNA is TGTGCCAGTGGGACAGGGGGCGCCTACACCTTC.

This sequence joins TRBV9 and TRBJ2-7; D is tentatively TRBD1 or TRBD2 (5 bases each). The DNA matches TRBJ2-5 better at its end, which makes the J call doubtful. CDR3 length: 14 residues. Germline V gives CDR1 SGDLS, CDR2 YYNGEE. The CDR3 DNA sequence: TGTGCCAGCAGCGTGGGGACCGCTGTGGAGACCCAGTACTTC. Translating it yields CASSVGTAVETQYF.

This sequence joins TRBV5-5 and TRBJ1-6, with no clear D. Trimming took off 0 bases at V and 7 bases at J, with 14 bases between the two ends. The V gene's germline CDR1 is SGHKS and CDR2 YYEKEE (reference sequence). CDR3 length: 16 residues. The CDR3: CASSLGDSRNNSPLHF. Here the CDR3 DNA reads TGTGCCAGCAGCTTGGGAGACTCCCGAAACAATTCACCCCTCCACTTT.

A remark on this clone: Other DNA sequences from this sample encode an identical CDR3 as well. The chain joins TRBV5-5 to TRBJ1-2; no firm D call. The CDR3 consists of 14 residues. Deletions cut 0 bases from V and 2 bases from J, with 8 bases between. Per the germline V gene, CDR1 is SGHKS and CDR2 is YYEKEE (reference sequence). The CDR3 DNA is TGTGCCAGCAGCTTGGCCTCGGGGAACTATGGCTACACCTTC. Amino acid sequence: CASSLASGNYGYTF.

Worth noting for this clone: A read error may account for a junction end that differs from germline. Different DNA sequences within this sample yield the same CDR3. The chain joins TRBV7-7 to TRBJ1-1; D not resolved. CDR1 is SSHAT, CDR2 FNYEAQ, per germline (reference sequence). The CDR3 runs to 13 residues. The CDR3 loop reads CASSPSMNTEAFF. The CDR3, as DNA: TGTGCTAGCAGCCCAAGCATGAACACTGAAGCTTTCTTT.

About this clone: In the same sample, other DNA sequences code for this CDR3. The chain has TRBV18 and TRBJ2-7; D is ambiguous. This CDR3 has 13 residues. V shed 0 bases and J shed 0 bases, with 3 bases lying between them. Per germline, CDR1 KGHSH and CDR2 LQKENI. The CDR3 DNA reads as TGTGCCAGCTCACCACCGGTCTCCTACGAGCAGTACTTC. Its translation: CASSPPVSYEQYF.

The rearrangement joins TRBV7-8 to TRBJ1-3, with D possibly TRBD1 on 6 matching bases. V lost 5 bases and J lost 0, with 17 bases in between. Germline-derived CDR1 and CDR2 are SGHVS and FQNEAQ. The CDR3 spans 17 residues. The CDR3 region is CASSLTFRDTSGNTIYF. In nucleotides, the CDR3 is TGTGCCAGCAGCCTCACATTCCGGGACACCTCTGGAAACACCATATATTTT.

V usage is TRBV5-4 and J usage is TRBJ1-2; D might be TRBD1 (5 bases). There are 14 residues in the CDR3. The germline V gene has CDR1 SGHNT and CDR2 YYREEE (reference sequence). Trimming removed 4 bases from V and 7 bases from J, with 17 bases in between. CDR3 bases: TGTGCCAGCAGCGCCACGCAGGGTACTCTTGGCTACACCTTC. Its translation is CASSATQGTLGYTF.

A word on this clone: Within the sample, other DNA sequences also encode this same CDR3. V is TRBV7-8 and J is TRBJ2-2; no reliable D call. The CDR3 covers 12 residues. Germline CDR1 and CDR2: SGHVS and FQNEAQ. The V end was cut by 5 bases, the J end by 8 bases, with 9 bases between. In DNA form, the CDR3 reads TGTGCCAGCAGCCTAGTTCGGGGGGAGCTGTTTTTT. It codes for CASSLVRGELFF. The whole variable domain, remainder taken from reference TRBV7-8 and TRBJ2-2, is GAGVSQSPRYKVAKRGQDVALRCDPISGHVSLFWYQQALGQGPEFLTYFQNEAQLDKSGLPSDRFFAERPEGSVSTLKIQRTQQEDSAVYLCASSLVRGELFFGEGSRLTVL.

The chain links TRBV18 to TRBJ2-1; 10 nucleotides match TRBD1. This CDR3 comprises 16 residues. CDR1 is KGHSH and CDR2 is LQKENI in the germline V gene. Germline trimming cut 2 bases from V and 6 bases from J; bases unmatched to any gene: 7. This CDR3 is CASSPYPGQGSNEQFF. The DNA of the CDR3 is TGTGCCAGCTCACCATACCCGGGACAGGGGTCCAATGAGCAGTTCTTC.

CDR3 residues: CASGLRPGTPQETQYF. The CDR3 coding sequence is TGCGCCAGCGGATTACGTCCCGGGACACCACAAGAGACCCAGTACTTC. This chain uses TRBV5-1 with TRBJ2-5; TRBD1 is a possible D gene (6 bases). The CDR3 length is 16 residues. V was pared by 7 bases and J by 2 bases, with 21 bases between. Germline loops: CDR1 SGHRS, CDR2 YFSETQ.